The clone carrying this T cell receptor beta chain was observed a few times. Its antigen is unknown. These data come from a study of response to subunit inactivated influenza vaccine. Study-wide results and caveats: It was the authors' suggestion that each seasonal influenza vaccination recruits few new T cells.

The CDR3 totals 15 residues. In germline, CDR1 is SEHNR, CDR2 FQNEAQ (reference sequence). The V gene lost 7 bases and the J gene lost 4 bases, with 17 bases spanning the gap. TCRdb reanalysed the RT-PCR reads using MiXCR and keeps one entry per CDR3 protein. In the table there are more than 500,000 distinct CDR3 sequences, 11% of which are singletons. The same sample was also used in a study of T cells expressing NK-cell markers. That work adds: Production of TCR beta cDNA relied on 5'RACE template switching with UMIs. Sequencing of TCR beta repertoires drew on sorted CD3+CD56+NKG2C+, CD3+CD56+NKG2C- and CD3+CD56-NKG2C+ T cells. Within the sequenced cohort of eight donors, seven exhibited HCMV seropositivity and one was seronegative.

This clonotype was sampled from a man in his forties or fifties who received an inactivated influenza vaccine. The chain has TRBV7-9 and TRBJ1-3; D is unresolved. Sequenced here: PBMCs from blood, sampled on the day of vaccination. The CDR3 DNA sequence: TGTGCCAGCACCCCAAGGTGGGGTAGGGGAAACACCATATATTTT. Its translation: CASTPRWGRGNTIYF.